These T cell receptor beta chains were read from a single sample in a study of T cell responses to AZD1222 COVID-19 vaccine. Produced via immunoSEQ multiplex PCR; TCRdb's table is partial and in-frame only. The data show roughly 15,000 clones, 60% to 85% seen once. Sequencing was performed on peripheral blood, taken 28 days after the second AZD1222 dose. Receptors originate from an adult who received the AZD1222 COVID-19 vaccine. Both conserved end residues are part of each CDR3. Each record gives: D gene, J gene, V gene, clone size, CDR3 protein. The D gene is left open where the match is weak. Expanded clones are given a class, and other clones once, few, many or no size at all.

. TRBJ1-5 TRBV25-1 few CASSEWYDQPQHF
. TRBJ2-3 TRBV14 . CASSPLVGGASTDTQYF
. TRBJ2-2 TRBV4-1 . CASSFRGAGATGELFF
. TRBJ1-2 TRBV18 . CASSPPGYQNGYTF
. TRBJ1-5 TRBV28 . CASSFDRFNQPQHF
. TRBJ2-2 TRBV10-1 once CASSEAGELFF
TRBD2 TRBJ2-2 TRBV18 . CASSPQRGITGELFF
. TRBJ1-1 TRBV5-1 . CASSSGTLFTEAFF
. TRBJ1-5 TRBV7-8 . CASSPWGQPQHF
TRBD1 TRBJ1-1 TRBV2 . CASQGGYTEAFF
. TRBJ2-3 TRBV12-3/TRBV12-4 . CASQESTDTQYF
. TRBJ1-5 TRBV10-2 . CASKAGDQPQHF
. TRBJ1-1 TRBV28 . CASSVLVANTEAFF
. TRBJ2-7 TRBV11-3 . CASSPLGDPEQYF
TRBD1 TRBJ1-5 TRBV7-6 . CASSKRRLRQGYQPQHF
. TRBJ1-4 TRBV18 . CASSPGEGGSRKLFF
. TRBJ1-2 TRBV4-2 . CASSQAGTRNYGYTF
TRBD1 TRBJ1-3 TRBV7-9 . CASSFPLQDRGVIGNTIYF
. TRBJ2-5 TRBV5-1 . CASSRRAGTLGETQYF
. TRBJ1-5 TRBV2 . CASTPGPYSNQPQHF
. TRBJ2-7 TRBV6-5 . CASSYWAGAYEQYF
. TRBJ1-2 TRBV7-8 few CASSPGGGAYGYTF
. TRBJ2-7 TRBV2 few CASSELGYEQYF
. TRBJ1-2 TRBV28 . CAGGGQSNYGYTF
. TRBJ1-5 TRBV7-2 few CASSQSYSNQPQHF